A single T cell receptor beta chain is shown here with its context. Antigen specificity is unknown. This record belongs to a study of identifying expanded T cells in peripheral blood. Study-wide results and caveats: Clone count variance between roughly two-week samples rose with total template count. Over around two and four weeks, about 15 and 18 clones changed, versus 1.2 between replicates.

Healthy donors had no documented immune events, such as infections, while sampled. Germline CDR1 and CDR2: SGHRS and YFSETQ. V trimming: 6 bases; J trimming: 4 bases; junction bases outside the gene matches: 8. This CDR3 comprises 14 residues. TCRdb keeps only in-frame clones here, not all; method: immunoSEQ multiplex PCR. Among around 100,000 clones, 80% to 90% were seen once, and the ten largest hold about 17%. V gene TRBV5-1 combines with J gene TRBJ2-5; 8 nucleotides agree with TRBD2. The sequence came from a person between 18 and 70 years old in good health. The source material was blood. This chain's CDR3 is CASTFGGAGETQYF. DNA for the CDR3: TGCGCCAGCACCTTCGGGGGGGCGGGAGAGACCCAGTACTTC.